Each of the 21 T cell receptor beta chains below was sequenced from the same sample in a study of Ad26.COV2.S vaccination and SARS-CoV-2 variants. Profiled with immunoSEQ multiplex PCR; TCRdb holds only in-frame clones, not every one. The sample lists about 350,000 clones, around 83% occurring once. Treatment of the sample: roughly 18 received Ad26.COV2.S at low or high dose, single or two shots; 5 received placebo; per-sample allocation not given. The samples were gathered on day 63 after the first injection of vaccine or placebo. The sequencing here drew on peripheral blood, taken in a trial of Ad26.COV2.S vaccine versus placebo. These receptors all come from a person between 18 and 60 years old who received the Ad26.COV2.S COVID-19 vaccine or a placebo.

This clone was recorded only once. CDR3 DNA: TGTGCCAGCTCACCACAGGTCCGGCAGCCGAACACCGGGGAGCTGTTTTTT. Its translation is CASSPQVRQPNTGELFF. The chain links TRBV18 to TRBJ2-2; D is undetermined. Trimming removed 1 base at V and 0 bases at J, with 12 bases between. Per germline, CDR1 KGHSH and CDR2 LQKENI. This CDR3 has 17 amino acids.

The V call is TRBV7-2, the J call TRBJ2-1; TRBD1 matches 9 bases. V shed 6 bases and J 4 bases; nucleotides not matched to a gene: 7. The germline gives CDR1 SGHTA, CDR2 FQGNSA. CDR3 size: 15 residues. The CDR3 sequence is CASRGQGFMYNEQFF. The CDR3 DNA follows: TGTGCCAGCAGAGGACAGGGGTTTATGTACAATGAGCAGTTCTTC.

The CDR3 DNA follows: TGTGCCAGCACCGTCGGACTAGCCTACGAGCAGTACTTC. Amino acids: CASTVGLAYEQYF. The chain is built from TRBV12-3 or TRBV12-4 and TRBJ2-7; 7 nucleotides agree with TRBD2. The CDR3 has 13 amino acids. The ends lost 7 bases at V and 2 bases at J; junction bases unmatched: 5.

The rearrangement links TRBV5-4 to TRBJ1-6, with TRBD1 matching over 11 bases. The CDR3 covers 17 residues. J was trimmed by 10 bases and V by 0 bases; bases with no gene match: 9. CDR1 SGHNT and CDR2 YYREEE come from the germline V gene (reference sequence). The CDR3 protein is CASSLAGTGGRGSPLHF. DNA of the CDR3: TGTGCCAGCAGCTTGGCCGGGACAGGGGGTAGAGGATCACCCCTCCACTTT.

The chain links TRBV11-3 to TRBJ1-2; 12 bases fit TRBD1. Trimming at V came to 5 bases and at J to 8 bases, leaving 18 bases not matched to a gene. Germline V gene data show CDR1 as SGHNT and CDR2 as YENEEA. This CDR3 comprises 18 residues. The CDR3 loop is CASSPNHRPGQGAEGYTF. CDR3 coding DNA: TGTGCCAGCAGCCCTAATCATCGGCCGGGACAGGGGGCTGAGGGCTACACCTTC.

This chain links TRBV28 with TRBJ2-2; 8 bases line up with TRBD2. The trim removed 6 bases at V and 6 bases at J, leaving 9 bases unmatched. CDR1 and CDR2 from the germline V gene are MDHEN and SYDVKM. The CDR3 has 15 residues. This CDR3 is CASRSREGLAGELFF. CDR3 DNA: TGTGCCAGCAGGTCCCGGGAGGGCCTCGCCGGGGAGCTGTTTTTT.

The chain is built from TRBV7-2 and TRBJ2-5, with 11 bases aligning to TRBD2. The CDR3 totals 15 residues. J gave up 4 bases and V 6 bases, and 7 bases lay outside the gene matches. CDR1 is SGHTA and CDR2 is FQGNSA in the germline V gene. DNA for the CDR3: TGTGCCAGCAGGATCCTAGCGGGAGGTGGAGAGACCCAGTACTTC. Residues: CASRILAGGGETQYF.

The chain combines TRBV2 with TRBJ2-3; 9 nucleotides match TRBD2. V trimming: 4 bases; J trimming: 3 bases; junction bases outside the gene matches: 5. This CDR3 has 15 amino acids. Germline CDR1 reads SNHLY; CDR2 reads FYNNEI. DNA of the CDR3: TGTGCCAGCAGTGTGGATAGCGGGAGAACAGATACGCAGTATTTT. It yields the protein CASSVDSGRTDTQYF.

This sequence joins TRBV11-3 and TRBJ2-6, with 11 bases aligning to TRBD1. Looked up from germline, CDR1 is SGHNT and CDR2 is YENEEA. The CDR3 sequence is 18 residues long. Unmatched junction bases numbered 5, after V lost 2 bases and J lost 2 bases. The CDR3 sequence is CASSLSRTGGAGANVLTF. The CDR3 DNA reads as TGTGCCAGCAGCTTATCCCGGACAGGGGGCGCTGGGGCCAACGTCCTGACTTTC.

CDR3 loop: CASSPLQGQGESPLHF. The CDR3 DNA sequence: TGTGCCAGCTCACCTCTTCAAGGACAGGGCGAATCACCCCTCCACTTT. The J gene is TRBJ1-6, the V gene TRBV18; 8 bases are shared with TRBD1. V trimming: 3 bases; J trimming: 10 bases; junction bases outside the gene matches: 11. The CDR3 is made up of 16 amino acids. The germline CDR1 and CDR2 sequences are KGHSH and LQKENI. The variable domain in full, with the rest retrieved from reference TRBV18 and TRBJ1-6, is NAGVMQNPRHLVRRRGQEARLRCSPMKGHSHVYWYRQLPEEGLKFMVYLQKENIIDESGMPKERFSAEFPKEGPSILRIQQVVRGDSAAYFCASSPLQGQGESPLHFGNGTRLTVT.

The rearrangement links TRBV19 to TRBJ2-3; D is ambiguous. The germline CDR1 and CDR2 sequences are LNHDA and SQIVND (reference sequence). The CDR3 consists of 13 residues. V was clipped by 4 bases and J by 2 bases, with 7 bases between them. CDR3 bases: TGTGCCAGTAGTACCTGGTTCACAGATACGCAGTATTTT. The encoded protein is CASSTWFTDTQYF.

J is TRBJ2-5 and V is TRBV18; D is possibly TRBD1 or TRBD2 (5 bases each). Germline-derived CDR1 and CDR2 are KGHSH and LQKENI. This CDR3 has 16 residues. The germline V and J ends were trimmed by 0 bases and 1 base, with 12 bases remaining between them. CDR3 DNA sequence: TGTGCCAGCTCACCACCTGGGACGCGAGCCCAAGAGACCCAGTACTTC. Translated, it gives CASSPPGTRAQETQYF.

V gene TRBV10-2 combines with J gene TRBJ2-3; D is uncertain. V dropped 2 bases and J dropped 5 bases, with 14 bases sitting between them. Germline V gives CDR1 WSHSY, CDR2 SAAADI. The CDR3 consists of 15 residues. In DNA form, the CDR3 reads TGCGCCAGCAGTGAGACAGCCATGGTAATAGATACGCAGTATTTT. This translates into CASSETAMVIDTQYF.

The V call is TRBV27, the J call TRBJ2-3; 9 bases agree with TRBD2. V was clipped by 5 bases and J by 2 bases; unmatched bases: 20. Looked up from germline, CDR1 is MNHEY and CDR2 is SMNVEV (reference sequence). The CDR3 length is 20 residues. The CDR3 DNA sequence: TGTGCCAGCAGTCCCCCCGCGGGAGGGTTCACAGCACCCACCACAGATACGCAGTATTTT. Protein product: CASSPPAGGFTAPTTDTQYF.

The chain joins TRBV12-5 to TRBJ1-1; D is unclear. Per the germline V gene, CDR1 is LGHNT and CDR2 is FRNRAP. Trimming removed 6 bases at V and 1 base at J, with 18 bases between. This CDR3 has 16 residues. CDR3 region: CASGLVFGPGNTEAFF. As DNA, the CDR3 is TGTGCTAGTGGCCTCGTTTTCGGCCCAGGGAACACTGAAGCTTTCTTT. The variable domain in full, with the rest retrieved from reference TRBV12-5 and TRBJ1-1, is DARVTQTPRHKVTEMGQEVTMRCQPILGHNTVFWYRQTMMQGLELLAYFRNRAPLDDSGMPKDRFSAEMPDATLATLKIQPSEPRDSAVYFCASGLVFGPGNTEAFFGQGTRLTVV.

The chain carries TRBV30 and TRBJ1-5, with 7 bases identical to TRBD1. CDR1 GTSNPN and CDR2 SVGIG come from the germline V gene (reference sequence). The V segment lost 5 bases and the J segment 4 bases; nucleotides outside the gene matches: 2. This CDR3 is 12 amino acids long. The CDR3 DNA reads TGTGCCTGGGACAGGGCTAATCAGCCCCAGCATTTT. Residues: CAWDRANQPQHF.

The CDR3 reads CASSLSGYEAFF. CDR3 nucleotides: TGTGCCAGCAGTTTATCGGGGTATGAAGCTTTCTTT. This chain joins TRBV12-3 or TRBV12-4 and TRBJ1-1; D remains unclear. V lost 2 bases, J lost 7 bases, and 8 bases lay in between. The CDR3 covers 12 residues.

V gene TRBV21-1 combines with J gene TRBJ1-6; no DNA check was done on the table's D call, TRBD1. TRBV21-1 is a documented pseudogene. The CDR3 has 15 amino acids. This CDR3 reads CASSKVPGWGSPLHF. CDR3 nucleotides: TGTGCCAGCAGCAAAGTCCCAGGGTGGGGTTCACCCCTCCACTTT.

The chain employs TRBV2 and TRBJ2-2; D is unresolved. The germline gives CDR1 SNHLY, CDR2 FYNNEI. The CDR3 runs 14 residues. Trimming shortened V by 11 bases and J by 4 bases, and 17 bases separated the two germline ends. Here the CDR3 reads CAGSITPFTGELFF. In DNA form, the CDR3 reads TGTGCCGGATCCATAACACCATTCACCGGGGAGCTGTTTTTT.

The rearrangement uses TRBV5-6 and TRBJ1-2; perhaps TRBD1 as D (6 bases). Germline V CDR1 and CDR2: SGHDT, YYEEEE. The CDR3 spans 14 residues. Trimming shortened V by 4 bases and J by 0 bases, and 10 bases separated the two germline ends. For the CDR3, the DNA is TGTGCCAGCAGCCCCGGACAGACTAACTATGGCTACACCTTC. Protein sequence: CASSPGQTNYGYTF.

This clone was counted a single time. This chain joins TRBV15 and TRBJ1-1; TRBD1 aligns across 7 bases. J lost 3 bases, V lost 3 bases, and 7 bases had no gene match. Germline V gives CDR1 LNHNV, CDR2 YYDKDF (reference sequence). The CDR3 length is 15 residues. For the CDR3, the DNA is TGTGCCACCAGCAGGGACAGGAACTTGGACACTGAAGCTTTCTTT. Encoded protein: CATSRDRNLDTEAFF.